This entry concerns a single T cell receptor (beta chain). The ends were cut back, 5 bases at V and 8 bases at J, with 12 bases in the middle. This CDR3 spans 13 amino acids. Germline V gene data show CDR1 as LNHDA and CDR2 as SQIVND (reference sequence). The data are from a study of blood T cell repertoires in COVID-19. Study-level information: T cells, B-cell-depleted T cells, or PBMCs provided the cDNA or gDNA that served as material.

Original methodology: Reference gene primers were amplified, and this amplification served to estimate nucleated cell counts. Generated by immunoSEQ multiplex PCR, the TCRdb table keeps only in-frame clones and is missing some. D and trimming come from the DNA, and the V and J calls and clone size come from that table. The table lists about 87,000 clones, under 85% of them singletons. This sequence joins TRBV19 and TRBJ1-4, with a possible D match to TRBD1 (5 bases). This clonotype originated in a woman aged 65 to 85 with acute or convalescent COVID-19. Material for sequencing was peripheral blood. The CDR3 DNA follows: TGTGCCAGTAGTGACAGCCGGCGGGAAAAACTGTTTTTT. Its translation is CASSDSRREKLFF.